This TCR beta chain was retrieved from a study of monozygotic twins with cystic fibrosis. Points from the study as a whole: J usage was most co-twin-similar in 8 of 16 pairs, V in 13. The repertoire was suggested to be naive-dominated, clonality median roughly 0.0089.

V shed 5 bases and J shed 4 bases, with 7 bases lying between them. Germline values: CDR1 DFQATT, CDR2 SNEGSKA (reference sequence). CDR3 length: 11 amino acids. Sequencing was performed with immunoSEQ multiplex PCR; in TCRdb, only in-frame clones are kept and a portion is missing. The repertoire consists of 20,000 or so clones, with approximately 96% occurring once and the leading ten covering approximately 1.8%. As regards this clone: No antigen is known for it.

Sequencing was done on a sample of blood. V and J are TRBV20-1 and TRBJ2-3; D remains unclear. The sequence came from a woman in her thirties with cystic fibrosis. DNA of the CDR3: TGCAGTGCTGGAATATCAGATACGCAGTATTTT. Protein product: CSAGISDTQYF.